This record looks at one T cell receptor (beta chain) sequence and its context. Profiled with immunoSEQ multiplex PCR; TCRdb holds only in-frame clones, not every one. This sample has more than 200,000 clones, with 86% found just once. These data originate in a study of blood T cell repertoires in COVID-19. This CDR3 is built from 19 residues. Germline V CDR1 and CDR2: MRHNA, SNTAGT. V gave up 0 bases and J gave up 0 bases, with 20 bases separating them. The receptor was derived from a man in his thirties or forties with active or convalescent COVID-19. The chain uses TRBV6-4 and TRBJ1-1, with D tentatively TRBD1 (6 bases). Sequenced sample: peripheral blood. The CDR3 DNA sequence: TGTGCCAGCAGTGACTCGAATTTCGAGCTTGGACAGATGAACACTGAAGCTTTCTTT. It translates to CASSDSNFELGQMNTEAFF.